This T cell receptor beta chain was recovered during a study of blood T cell repertoires in COVID-19 (dated by TCRdb to 2018 to 2021). Some background on the complete study: Samples covering the acute and convalescent phases of COVID-19 were provided by collaborators in the United States, Italy and Spain. The material from the prospective study consisted of cDNA or gDNA derived from T cells, B-cell-depleted T cells, or PBMCs. The dataset comprised deeply sampled blood TCRbeta repertoires from subjects exposed to, actively infected with, or recovered from COVID-19. The repertoires were released in a freely available public database intended as a resource for research on the immune response to SARS-CoV-2. The samples were drawn from two sources: the first 160 participants of the ongoing ImmuneRACE study, and 1,000 to 1,500 subjects contributed by 6 global collaborators. Sample metadata almost always included a de-identified subject ID, COVID-19 status, age in years and sex. Where available, HLA class I and class II types were taken from metadata supplied by the sample provider and were not determined by assay-based typing. Broader findings and caveats from the paper: The quantity of clinical and demographic metadata differed by source and by participant and was supplied without curation.

A note on this clone: Its antigen remains undetermined. No per-base quality is available; no much larger clone lies one base away.

TCRbeta CDR3 regions were amplified from genomic DNA using the immunoSEQ Assay, a bias-controlled multiplex PCR. In the paper's pipeline: Nucleated cell counts per sample were estimated from amplification of reference gene primers within the assay. To quantify the absolute abundance of each unique TCRbeta CDR3 rearrangement, sequence reads were collapsed and filtered. For each sample, productive Simpson clonality was calculated by taking the square root of Simpson's diversity index across productive rearrangements. In TCRdb, the immuneACCESS table is reduced to in-frame sequences with V and J assigned. These tables do not hold every clone; where another copy was compared, an unresolved V gene accounts for under half, and the others remain unexplained. D and trimming come from the DNA, and the V and J calls and clone size come from that table. This sample holds some 350,000 clones; approximately 89% were observed only once. The ten most abundant clones make up less than 5.5% of the sample.

Participants in the prospective study were aged roughly 18 to 89 years, lived in approximately 26 United States geographic areas, and enrolled through a virtual design. To assign participants to cohorts, the prospective study relied on clinical history that participants themselves reported in a screening survey and a study questionnaire. Recovered participants in ImmuneRACE Cohort 3 were defined as having two consecutive negative NP/OP PCR tests, clearance from a healthcare professional, or resolution of symptoms. Each participant in the prospective study had whole blood, serum and a nasopharyngeal or oropharyngeal swab collected by mobile phlebotomists. Over an approximately 2-month period, participants in the prospective study had the option of providing additional blood draws and questionnaires. Prospective study blood samples were shipped either frozen or at room temperature before DNA extraction.

Including the terminal cysteine and phenylalanine, the CDR3 comprises 14 residues. The sequence is cut down to CDR3 DNA, 42 bases in frame from base 1. In the germline V gene (reference sequence), CDR1 corresponds to SGHKS and CDR2 to YYEKEE. Trimming removed 4 bases from V and 6 bases from J; the gene matches leave 9 bases unexplained. The sample was PBMCs or T cells enriched from blood (not recorded which). The rearrangement combines TRBV5-5 with TRBJ1-2; 7 bases in between match TRBD1. This clonotype originated in a man aged 25-45 years who had recovered from COVID-19. CDR3 loop: CASSIDRELDGYTF. The bases read TGTGCCAGCAGCATAGACAGGGAGTTGGATGGCTACACCTTC.